The T cell receptor beta chain described here comes from a study of T-cell memory formation after mild COVID-19. Background on the study: Largely, the TCR clusters proved donor specific.

A remark on this clonotype: Its antigen remains unidentified.

Study observations and caveats: Nothing confirmed that second-wave clones peaking on day 37 were specific for SARS-CoV-2. Later expanders leaned toward CD4+, whereas clones contracting from day 15 to 85 were balanced CD4/CD8.

TCRdb re-derived calls from the 5' RACE reads in MiXCR, one entry per CDR3 protein. The data contain around 430,000 distinct CDR3 sequences, approximately 15% of them singletons. Sequencing used PBMCs or a T cell subset sorted from them (not recorded which). The TCR was taken from a man aged 18 to 30 who had mild COVID-19 (a few samples of this study predate the infection). Cell type and time point are not known.

The CDR3 DNA reads as TGCAGTGCTAGAGCCGGGACTCCACAGTTCTTC. This translates into CSARAGTPQFF. V is TRBV20-1 and J is TRBJ2-1, with TRBD2 as a possible D gene (6 bases). V shed 1 base and J shed 13 bases, with 11 bases lying between them. Germline V lookup: CDR1 DFQATT, CDR2 SNEGSKA (reference sequence). CDR3 length equals 11 residues.